This note documents a single TCR beta chain sequence. From germline, CDR1 is LGHDT and CDR2 YNNKEL (reference sequence). The CDR3 runs to 13 residues. V was trimmed by 2 bases and J by 5 bases, leaving 9 bases between them. This entry is derived from a study of T-cell memory formation after mild COVID-19. Study overall: There were largely donor-specific TCR clusters.

From 5'RACE with constant-segment primers came TCR alpha and TCR beta cDNA libraries that carried sample barcodes and UMIs. TCRdb analysed the 5' RACE reads with MiXCR anew, one entry per CDR3 protein. The repertoire holds fewer than 450,000 distinct CDR3 sequences, with under 25% as singletons. Sequencing input: PBMCs or a T cell subset sorted from them (not recorded which). The TCR comes from an adult woman who had mild COVID-19 (a few samples of this study predate the infection). Cell type and time point are not known. This rearrangement joins TRBV3-1 to TRBJ1-1; D gene uncertain. The DNA for the CDR3 is TGTGCCAGCAGCCAATACGCGGGAACTGAAGCTTTCTTT. Its translation: CASSQYAGTEAFF.